This TCR beta chain was sequenced for a study of human T cells and chemical hapten exposure. There are 14 residues in the CDR3. With V trimmed by 4 bases and J by 6 bases, 9 bases remained unmatched. As for time point: pre-sensitization, week 0. The treatment is: therapeutic diphenylcyclopropenone sensitization with weekly scalp DPC. Sample donors consisted of patients with alopecia, aged 18 to 70 years, who were suitable for DPC. Many counts were recorded for this clonotype. Unique molecular identifiers were linked by the library to individual cDNA molecules. TCRdb re-analysed the RACE reads in MiXCR, keeping a single row per CDR3 protein. This sample has 300,000 to 400,000 distinct CDR3 sequences, with roughly 5.3% found just once.

Material: whole blood, obtained in connection with sensitization to the hapten diphenylcyclopropenone (DPC). This receptor was taken from a woman in her forties or fifties with alopecia areata. Some clones in this sample may be carry-over from other donors' samples. V is TRBV12-3 or TRBV12-4 and J is TRBJ2-7, with 7 bases identical to TRBD1. The CDR3 sequence: CASSSSTGALEQYF. The CDR3 nucleotides are TGTGCCAGCAGTTCGAGCACAGGGGCACTCGAGCAGTACTTC.